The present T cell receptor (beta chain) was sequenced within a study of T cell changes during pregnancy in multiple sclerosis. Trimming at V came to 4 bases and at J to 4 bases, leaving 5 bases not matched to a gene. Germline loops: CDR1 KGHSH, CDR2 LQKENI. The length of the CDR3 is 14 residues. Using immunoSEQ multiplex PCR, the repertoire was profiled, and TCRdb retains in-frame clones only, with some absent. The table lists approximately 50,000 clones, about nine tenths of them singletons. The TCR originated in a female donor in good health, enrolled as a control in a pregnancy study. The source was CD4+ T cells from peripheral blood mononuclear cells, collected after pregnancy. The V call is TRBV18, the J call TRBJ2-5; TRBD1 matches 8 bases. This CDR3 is CASSLNRGSETQYF. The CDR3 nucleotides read TGTGCCAGCTCACTGAACAGGGGGTCAGAGACCCAGTACTTC.